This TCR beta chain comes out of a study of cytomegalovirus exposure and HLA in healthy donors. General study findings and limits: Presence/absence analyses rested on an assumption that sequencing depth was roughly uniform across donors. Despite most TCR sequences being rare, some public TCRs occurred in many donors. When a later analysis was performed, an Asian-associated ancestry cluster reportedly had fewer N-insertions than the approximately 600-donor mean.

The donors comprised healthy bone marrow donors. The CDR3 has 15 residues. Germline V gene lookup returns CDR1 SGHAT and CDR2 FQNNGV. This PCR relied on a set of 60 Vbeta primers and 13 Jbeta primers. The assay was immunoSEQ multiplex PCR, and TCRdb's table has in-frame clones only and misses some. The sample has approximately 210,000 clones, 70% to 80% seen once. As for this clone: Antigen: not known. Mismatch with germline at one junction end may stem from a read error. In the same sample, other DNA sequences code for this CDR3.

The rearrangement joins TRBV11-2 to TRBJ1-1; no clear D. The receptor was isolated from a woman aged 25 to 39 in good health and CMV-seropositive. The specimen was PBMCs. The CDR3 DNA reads TGTGCTAGCAGTCCCTTGAGAGGGTGGACCACTGAAGCTTTCTTT. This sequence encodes CASSPLRGWTTEAFF.